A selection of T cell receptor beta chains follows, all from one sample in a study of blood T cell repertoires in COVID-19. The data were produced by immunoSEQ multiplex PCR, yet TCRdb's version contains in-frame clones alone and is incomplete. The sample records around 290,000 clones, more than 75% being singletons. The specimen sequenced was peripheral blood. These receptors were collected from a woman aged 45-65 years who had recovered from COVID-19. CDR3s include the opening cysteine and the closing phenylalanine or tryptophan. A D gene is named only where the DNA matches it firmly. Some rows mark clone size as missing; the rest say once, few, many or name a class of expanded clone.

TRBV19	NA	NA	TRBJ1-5	TGTGCCAGTAGTCCAGGTCTAGCTCAGCCCCAGCATTTT	CASSPGLAQPQHF
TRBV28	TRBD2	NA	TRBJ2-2	TGTGCCAGCGGGATGGGACTAGCGGGCGGGGAGCTGTTTTTT	CASGMGLAGGELFF
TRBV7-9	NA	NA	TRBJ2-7	TGTGCCAGCAGCTTATTTGGAGGGATTGGCGAGCAGTACTTC	CASSLFGGIGEQYF
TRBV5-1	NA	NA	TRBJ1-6	TGCGCCAGCAGCTTTTCCCACGCCGGGACAACGAATAATTCACCCCTCCACTTT	CASSFSHAGTTNNSPLHF
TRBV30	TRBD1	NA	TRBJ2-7	TGTGCCTGGACCCGAGACAGGGGACCCTACGAGCAGTACTTC	CAWTRDRGPYEQYF
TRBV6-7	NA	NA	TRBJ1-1	TGTGCCAGCAGTTACTTGGTCAGGGGTATACCTGAAGCTTTCTTT	CASSYLVRGIPEAFF
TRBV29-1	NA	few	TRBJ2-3	TGCAGCGTTGTCTGGGCCAGGGGTACAGATACGCAGTATTTT	CSVVWARGTDTQYF
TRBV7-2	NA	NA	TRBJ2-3	TGTGCCAGCAGCCTACAGGTCTTGAGCACAGATACGCAGTATTTT	CASSLQVLSTDTQYF
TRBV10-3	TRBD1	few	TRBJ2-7	TGTGCCATCAGTAGACCGGGACAGTACTACGAGCAGTACTTC	CAISRPGQYYEQYF
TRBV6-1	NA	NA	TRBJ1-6	TGTGCCAGCAGTGAATTGACAGATTCACCCCTCCACTTT	CASSELTDSPLHF
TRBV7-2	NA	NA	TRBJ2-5	TGTGCGCTGGGGGGTTTGGCGGGGACCCAGTACTTC	CALGGLAGTQYF
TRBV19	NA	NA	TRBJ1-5	TGTGCCAGTAGATTGGCTTCAGGGTTCAATCAGCCCCAGCATTTT	CASRLASGFNQPQHF
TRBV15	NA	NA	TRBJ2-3	TGTGCCACCAGCAGAGACCATAAAGCGGGCACAGATACGCAGTATTTT	CATSRDHKAGTDTQYF
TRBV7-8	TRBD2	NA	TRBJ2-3	TGTGCCAGCAGCTTAGGTAGCGGGGGGGCCGGATTCGCAGATACGCAGTATTTT	CASSLGSGGAGFADTQYF
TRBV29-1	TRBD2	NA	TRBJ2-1	TGCAGCCCCGCACTGGTCCGAGCGGGGTACAATGAGCAGTTCTTC	CSPALVRAGYNEQFF
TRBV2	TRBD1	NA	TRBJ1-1	TGTGCCAGCATTATTCCGGGACAGGTGAACACTGAAGCTTTCTTT	CASIIPGQVNTEAFF
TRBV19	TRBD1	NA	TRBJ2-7	TGTGCCAGTAACGACAGGGCAGGGGTCGAGCAGTACTTC	CASNDRAGVEQYF
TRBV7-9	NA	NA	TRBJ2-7	TGTGCCAGCAGCTTAGGGGGTTCGGGGACCTACGAGCAGTACTTC	CASSLGGSGTYEQYF
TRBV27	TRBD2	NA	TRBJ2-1	TGTGCCAGCAGTAACTACGGGGCTAGCGGGAGCGATGAGCAGTTCTTC	CASSNYGASGSDEQFF
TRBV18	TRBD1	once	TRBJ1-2	TGTGCCAGCTCTCCTCTCCCTCGGGACAGAGATTCCCCTGCCGGTGACGGCTACACCTTC	CASSPLPRDRDSPAGDGYTF
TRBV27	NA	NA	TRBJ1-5	TGTGCCAGCAGTAATAATCGGGGTCAGCCCCAGCATTTT	CASSNNRGQPQHF
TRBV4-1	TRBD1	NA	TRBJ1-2	TGCGCCAGCAGCCTATGGACAGGGGCAAACTATGGCTACACCTTC	CASSLWTGANYGYTF
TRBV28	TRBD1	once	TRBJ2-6	TGTGCCAGCAGGGGCAGGGGGTCTGGGGCCAACGTCCTGACTTTC	CASRGRGSGANVLTF
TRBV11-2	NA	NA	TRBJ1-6	TGTGCCAGCAGCTTAGTCCGAACCGCGCAAAATTCACCCCTCCACTTT	CASSLVRTAQNSPLHF
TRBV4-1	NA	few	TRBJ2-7	TGCGCCAGCAGCCTCCATCAAACTTACGAGCAGTACTTC	CASSLHQTYEQYF
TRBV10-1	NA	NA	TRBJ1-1	TGCGCCAGCAGTGAGGGGGGGAGAGCTTTCTTT	CASSEGGRAFF
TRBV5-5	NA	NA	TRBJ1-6	TGTGCCAGCAGCGGGGAGGGGCCGAAGAATTCACCCCTCCACTTT	CASSGEGPKNSPLHF
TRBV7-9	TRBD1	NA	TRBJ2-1	TGTGCCAGCAGCGCAACGGGACAGGGGACGAATGAGCAGTTCTTC	CASSATGQGTNEQFF
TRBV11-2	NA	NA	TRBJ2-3	TGTGCCAGCAGCTTATGGGGGGACAGCACAGATACGCAGTATTTT	CASSLWGDSTDTQYF
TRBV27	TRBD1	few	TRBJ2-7	TGTGCCAGCAATCCGACACGGGACAGGGGGGTTTACGAGCAGTACTTC	CASNPTRDRGVYEQYF
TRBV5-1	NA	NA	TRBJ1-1	TGCGCCAGCAGCTTGGCGGTCGGGGGAATTACTGAAGCTTTCTTT	CASSLAVGGITEAFF
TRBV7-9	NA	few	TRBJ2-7	TGTGCCAGCAGCTTATCAGGTCAGGGTCCCTACGAGCAGTACTTC	CASSLSGQGPYEQYF
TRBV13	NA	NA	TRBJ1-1	TGTGCCAGCAGCTTAGCGCTTTTGGGGCAAGCTTTCTTT	CASSLALLGQAFF
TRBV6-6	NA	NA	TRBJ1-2	TGTGCCAGCAGTTATGAGGGGGTAGGTGGCTACACCTTC	CASSYEGVGGYTF
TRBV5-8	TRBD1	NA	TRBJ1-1	TGTGCCAGCAGCTTCAACAGGGGTAGGGGTACTGAAGCTTTCTTT	CASSFNRGRGTEAFF
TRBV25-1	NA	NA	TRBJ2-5	TGTGCCAGCAGTGAATTGGGGCAGGGGAAAGAGACCCAGTACTTC	CASSELGQGKETQYF
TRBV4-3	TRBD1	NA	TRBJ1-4	TGCGCCAGCAGCCAAGCGGTGGACAGGGGAAATGAAAAACTGTTTTTT	CASSQAVDRGNEKLFF
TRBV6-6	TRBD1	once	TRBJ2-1	TGTGCCAGCAGAACAGGGGCCGTCAATGAGCAGTTCTTC	CASRTGAVNEQFF
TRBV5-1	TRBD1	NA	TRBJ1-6	TGCGCCAGCAAGGTGGGGACAGCACGCAATTCACCCCTCCACTTT	CASKVGTARNSPLHF
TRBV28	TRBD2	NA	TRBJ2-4	TGTGCCAGCAGTTTATGGGGACTAGCGGGGGGAAACCTAGCCAAAAACATTCAGTACTTC	CASSLWGLAGGNLAKNIQYF
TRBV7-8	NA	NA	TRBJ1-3	TGTGCCAGCAGCTTAGTACCTCAGGACACCATATATTTT	CASSLVPQDTIYF
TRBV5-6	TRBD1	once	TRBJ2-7	TGTGCCAGCAGCTCGGACAGGGGAAGCGAGCAGTACTTC	CASSSDRGSEQYF
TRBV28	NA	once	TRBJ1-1	TGTGCCAGCAGTTATACAGGTGGAGCTTTCTTT	CASSYTGGAFF
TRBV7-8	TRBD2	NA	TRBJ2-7	TGTGCCAGCAGCCCACGGACTAGCGGGGGCAACTACGAGCAGTACTTC	CASSPRTSGGNYEQYF
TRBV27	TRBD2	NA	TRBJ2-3	TGTGCCAGCAGTTCCTCGCGCGGGGGGTTTGGTTCCCAATACGCCACAGATACGCAGTATTTT	CASSSSRGGFGSQYATDTQYF
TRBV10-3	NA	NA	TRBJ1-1	TGTGCCATCAGTGAATGGGAGACTGAAGCTTTCTTT	CAISEWETEAFF
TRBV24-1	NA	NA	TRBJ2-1	TGTGCCACCAGTTCGCCCGGAACAGGGATGAACAATGAGCAGTTCTTC	CATSSPGTGMNNEQFF
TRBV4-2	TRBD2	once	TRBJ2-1	TGTGCCAGCAGCCAAGAGGGAGGGGATGAACCCAATGAGCAGTTCTTC	CASSQEGGDEPNEQFF
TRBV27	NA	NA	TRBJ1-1	TGTGCCAGCAGTACCGACAGACCGATGAACACTGAAGCTTTCTTT	CASSTDRPMNTEAFF
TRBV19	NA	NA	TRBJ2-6	TGTGCCAGTAGTATCCCGGCGGGATCTAACCCTCGCTCTGGGGCCAACGTCCTGACTTTC	CASSIPAGSNPRSGANVLTF
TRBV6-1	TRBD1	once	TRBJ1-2	TGTGCCAGCAGTGAAGTTATTATTTTTGGGGACAGGATCTATGGCTACACCTTC	CASSEVIIFGDRIYGYTF
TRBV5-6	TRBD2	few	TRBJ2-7	TGTGCCAGCAGCTTTAGGCTAGCGGGAGGTTTCGAGCAGTACTTC	CASSFRLAGGFEQYF
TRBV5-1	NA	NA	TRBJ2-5	TGCGCCAGCAGCTTGGGTGGGGGCGCGGAGACCCAGTACTTC	CASSLGGGAETQYF